The present T cell receptor (beta chain) was sequenced within a study of blood T cell repertoires in COVID-19. Across the study: The United States, Italy and Spain were the sources of the acute and convalescent COVID-19 samples.

V dropped 2 bases and J dropped 1 base, with 14 bases sitting between them. Germline CDR1 SGHAT, CDR2 FQNNGV. The CDR3 length is 17 residues. Produced via immunoSEQ multiplex PCR; TCRdb's table is partial and in-frame only. The repertoire holds some 290,000 clones, with roughly 86% as singletons. This sequence joins TRBV11-2 and TRBJ1-4; no reliable D call. The source material was peripheral blood. The TCR originated in a woman between 25 and 40 years old with COVID-19, enrolled during active disease. The CDR3 is CASSLKSRVGTNEKLFF. DNA for the CDR3: TGTGCCAGCAGCTTAAAATCTCGAGTCGGAACTAATGAAAAACTGTTTTTT. The full variable domain, with the rest looked up from reference TRBV11-2 and TRBJ1-4, is EAGVAQSPRYKIIEKRQSVAFWCNPISGHATLYWYQQILGQGPKLLIQFQNNGVVDDSQLPKDRFSAERLKGVDSTLKIQPAKLEDSAVYLCASSLKSRVGTNEKLFFGSGTQLSVL.